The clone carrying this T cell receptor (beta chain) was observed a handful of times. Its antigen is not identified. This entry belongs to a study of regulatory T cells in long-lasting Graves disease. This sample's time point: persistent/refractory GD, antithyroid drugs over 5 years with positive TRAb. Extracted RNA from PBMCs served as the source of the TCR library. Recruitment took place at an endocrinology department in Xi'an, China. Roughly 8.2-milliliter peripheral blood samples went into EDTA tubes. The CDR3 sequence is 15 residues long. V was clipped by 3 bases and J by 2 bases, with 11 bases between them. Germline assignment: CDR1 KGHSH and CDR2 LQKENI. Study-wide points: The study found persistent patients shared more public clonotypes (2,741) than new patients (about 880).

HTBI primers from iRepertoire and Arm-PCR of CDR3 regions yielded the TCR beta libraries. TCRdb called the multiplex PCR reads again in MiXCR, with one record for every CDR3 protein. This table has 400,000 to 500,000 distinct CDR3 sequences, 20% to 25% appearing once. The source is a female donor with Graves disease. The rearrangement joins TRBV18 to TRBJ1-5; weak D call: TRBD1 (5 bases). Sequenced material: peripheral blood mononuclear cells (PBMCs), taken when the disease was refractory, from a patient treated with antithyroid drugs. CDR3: CASSPSQDGNQPQHF. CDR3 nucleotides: TGTGCCAGCTCACCTTCACAGGACGGCAATCAGCCCCAGCATTTT. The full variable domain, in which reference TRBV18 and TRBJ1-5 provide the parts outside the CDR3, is NAGVMQNPRHLVRRRGQEARLRCSPMKGHSHVYWYRQLPEEGLKFMVYLQKENIIDESGMPKERFSAEFPKEGPSILRIQQVVRGDSAAYFCASSPSQDGNQPQHFGDGTRLSIL.